This TCR beta chain was sequenced during a study of blood T cell repertoires in COVID-19. Produced via immunoSEQ multiplex PCR; TCRdb's table is partial and in-frame only. The sample lists about 70,000 clones, around 87% occurring once. Sequencing was performed on peripheral blood. The sequence was collected from a human donor in a cohort sampled during active COVID-19.

For the CDR3, the DNA is TGTGCCAGCAGACTAGCGGGGGAGAACTACGAGCAGTACTTC. This gives the protein CASRLAGENYEQYF. This rearrangement joins TRBV28 to TRBJ2-7; TRBD2 aligns across 11 bases. CDR3 size: 14 residues. With 6 bases clipped from V and 3 bases from J, the junction kept 4 bases outside the gene matches. From germline, CDR1 is MDHEN and CDR2 SYDVKM. The whole variable domain, remainder taken from reference TRBV28 and TRBJ2-7, is DVKVTQSSRYLVKRTGEKVFLECVQDMDHENMFWYRQDPGLGLRLIYFSYDVKMKEKGDIPEGYSVSREKKERFSLILESASTNQTSMYLCASRLAGENYEQYFGPGTRLTVT.